The clone carrying this T cell receptor (beta chain) was counted at least ten times. Other DNA variants within this sample encode the same CDR3. The data were obtained in a study of metastatic and nonmetastatic thyroid tumors. As for the study in general: Repertoire data that came from the blood and tumor or nodule tissue of malignant and benign thyroid patients were compared.

The trim removed 3 bases at V and 2 bases at J, leaving 3 bases unmatched. Germline CDR1 DFQATT, CDR2 SNEGSKA (reference sequence). This CDR3 has 15 residues. Original data processing: Across clinicopathological groups, CDR3 differences served as the basis for building a distant-metastasis classifier for papillary thyroid cancer. TCRdb recomputed clones from the PCR reads via MiXCR. These V and J calls are TCRdb output, not the study's own analysis. The sample lists about 13,000 clones; under 30% were seen once. None of the patients had undergone any treatment ahead of thyroid surgery. The specimen was tumor tissue. This chain uses TRBV20-1 with TRBJ2-2, with 10 bases identical to TRBD1. The TCR sequence derives from a female donor with papillary thyroid cancer or a benign thyroid nodule (not recorded which). Some clones in this sample may be carry-over from other donors' samples. CDR3 protein: CSASRQGANTGELFF. DNA for the CDR3: TGCAGTGCTAGTAGACAGGGGGCAAACACCGGGGAGCTGTTTTTT.